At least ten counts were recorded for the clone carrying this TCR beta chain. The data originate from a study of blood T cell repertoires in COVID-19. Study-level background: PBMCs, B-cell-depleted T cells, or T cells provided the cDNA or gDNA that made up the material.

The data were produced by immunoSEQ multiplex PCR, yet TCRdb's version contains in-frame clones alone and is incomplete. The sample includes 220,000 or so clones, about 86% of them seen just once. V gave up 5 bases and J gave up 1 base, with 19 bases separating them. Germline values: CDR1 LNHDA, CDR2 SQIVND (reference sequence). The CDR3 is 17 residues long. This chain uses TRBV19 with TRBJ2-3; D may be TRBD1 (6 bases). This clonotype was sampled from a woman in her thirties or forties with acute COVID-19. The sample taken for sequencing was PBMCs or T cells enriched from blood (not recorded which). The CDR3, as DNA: TGTGCCAGTAGTTTCCCCCGAGGGAGACAGGGCACAGATACGCAGTATTTT. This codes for CASSFPRGRQGTDTQYF. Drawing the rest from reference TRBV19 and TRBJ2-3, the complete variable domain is DGGITQSPKYLFRKEGQNVTLSCEQNLNHDAMYWYRQDPGQGLRLIYYSQIVNDFQKGDIAEGYSVSREKKESFPLTVTSAQKNPTAFYLCASSFPRGRQGTDTQYFGPGTRLTVL.